The text below deals with one TCR beta chain. This clone has a handful of counts. The clone's antigen remains unknown. It has no much larger one-base neighbor in the sample; base qualities were not kept. This sample was taken from a study of cytomegalovirus exposure and HLA in healthy donors (dated by TCRdb to 2015 to 2018). Context from the whole study: An earlier analysis of 587 of the donors reported about 300 Gb of sequence data and 117 million unique TCR beta sequences obtained from about 170 million T cells. HLA typing covered class I and class II loci at four-digit resolution. A handful of DR-DQ haplotypes were handled as single units for association and clustering because linkage in the cohort was strong. Along with the approximately 620-subject first cohort, a separate validation cohort of about 110 different subjects was used. Of the roughly 400 genotyped donors, 75% to 85% were placed in the genetic ancestry cluster associated with self-reported Caucasian donors. In a later genetic analysis, genome-wide SNP genotypes for about 65% of the roughly 700 donors were used, and that subset was treated as a discovery cohort. All discovery cohort repertoires had been generated using a single sequencing platform. The study aimed to test whether signatures of past pathogen exposure could be identified by cataloging public T cell receptors. The study used immunosequencing to profile the T cell repertoires of hundreds of subjects and linked those repertoires to cytomegalovirus serostatus. An earlier analysis of around 540 of the donors applied high-throughput TCR beta sequencing to assess whether each TCR beta V gene segment acted as functional or pseudogenic. Roughly 300 gigabases of sequencing data and around 85 million unique TCR sequences made up an early release that covered approximately 650 HLA-typed donors. The number of donors typed differed by locus, with 629-630 for A, B, C, DRB1 and DQB1, over 500 for DQA1, 600 to 610 for DPA1, and 450 to 480 for DPB1. In a later analysis, previously published TCR beta repertoires from about 670 donors were re-analyzed and high-resolution HLA genotyping was added so that TCR occurrence patterns could be studied. Alongside the repertoire data, information on donor age, sex, ethnicity and CMV serostatus was compiled. Among about 410 genotyped donors of the cohort, an average of about 220,000 unique TCR beta nucleotide sequences was sequenced per donor, of which 15% to 20% were non-productive. Rather than using new phenotypic data, the later analysis identified candidate immune exposures from TCR beta sequences and from how often those sequences occurred across donors. High-throughput TCR immunosequencing, statistical association of individual TCRs with disease status, and machine learning were combined to predict cytomegalovirus infection status.

Broad study findings and their caveats: Presence/absence analyses assumed roughly uniform sequencing depth across donors, an assumption that may not hold. Linkage disequilibrium might explain the correlated functional status among segregating V segments, but an unknown experimental factor could not be excluded. In a later analysis, HLA-associated TCR beta chains showed more clonal expansion and lower generation probabilities than non-associated chains that were equally common. Assigning TCR associations to individual alleles was difficult when HLA alleles, especially DR and DQ, strongly co-occurred. In vitro tests confirmed that a few of the cytomegalovirus-associated TCR beta chains recognize cytomegalovirus antigens. In an earlier analysis of some 640 of the donors, most TCR beta V segments were observed in productive rearrangements about 90% or about 30% of the time, broadly matching IMGT annotations. It was suggested by the authors that the approach could potentially be generalized to other disease states and immunological phenotypes. Most CMV-associated TCR beta chains appeared to be HLA-restricted in a later analysis, and the HLA associations seemed to be driven largely by CMV exposure. For the cohort, immune exposure information was limited to CMV serostatus. The earlier analysis of almost 600 of the donors excluded some 15 rarely observed V segments, including chromosome 9 orphons, because counts were too low. The classifier was reported to diagnose cytomegalovirus status with high specificity and sensitivity in both the original cohort and the validation cohort. According to a later analysis, TCR association rates differed among HLA loci, with DRB1 alleles showing the most associated TCRs and HLA-C alleles showing the fewest. HLA typing was unavailable for some donors at each locus, so association tests used only the typed subset. The cohort was sequenced for TCR beta chains only, and without alpha or paired-chain data the features that could be detected were limited. The study gave a list of roughly 150 TCR beta chains associated with cytomegalovirus. A cluster of highly shared sequence variants was judged likely to be a technical artifact of the sequencing pipeline. A later analysis associated around 16,000 TCR beta sequences with specific HLA alleles at a false discovery rate of 0.05. Most TCR sequences were seen in very few donors, while some public TCRs were found in many individuals. A further reported finding was that TCR beta sequences accurately predicted the HLA-A and HLA-B alleles for most subjects in the first cohort. In a later analysis, several top co-occurrence clusters were reported to appear linked to parvovirus B19, influenza, CMV and Epstein-Barr virus. Compared with the 666-donor mean, donors in an Asian-associated ancestry cluster had fewer N-insertions in productive TCRs, according to a later genetic analysis. V-gene and J-gene trimming of TCR beta chains was associated with a missense DCLRE1C variant in a later genetic analysis, and the association was replicated in an independent cohort.

In total, roughly 710 healthy bone marrow donors made up the cohort. At the time of sampling, every cohort member was nominally healthy, though immune exposures that went unrecorded were likely present. The donor was CMV seronegative and belonged to the group of under 400 seronegative cohort members. A peripheral blood sample was provided by each donor, and peripheral blood mononuclear cells were used for TCR beta sequencing. Genomic DNA extraction from the blood cell samples was performed with the Qiagen DNeasy Blood Extraction Kit. Library preparation used the immunoSEQ multiplex PCR assay. For the multiplex PCR, a mixture combining 60 forward primers for TCR Vbeta segments and 13 reverse primers for TCR Jbeta segments was used. A multiplex PCR assay on genomic DNA amplified the CDR3 region of rearranged TCR beta genes. The amplified TCR beta libraries were sequenced on the Illumina HiSeq System as 87-base-pair reads. Turning to the authors' computational methods: In a later analysis, some 80 million unique TCR beta chains were counted across the 500 to 850 repertoires, and around 10 million of these chains were shared by at least two donors. To remove PCR and sequencing errors, raw reads were error-corrected and collapsed into unique sequences using a nearest-neighbor algorithm that merged closely related sequences. CDR3 sequences were aligned to IMGT reference sequences to assign V, D and J gene segments. For a sequence to be retained, at least a six-nucleotide match to both a V gene segment and a J gene segment was required. A rearrangement was called productive if the CDR3 had no stop codons and remained in frame with V and J, and every other rearrangement was called non-productive. Following IMGT convention, CDR3 was defined as the stretch from the second conserved V-encoded cysteine up to the conserved J-encoded phenylalanine. The earlier analysis of about 530 of the donors excluded any sequence lacking an unambiguous match to a single V gene segment. In an earlier analysis of around 600 of the donors, V segments were called functional above 56.7% productive rearrangements and were called segregating when the between-donor standard deviation exceeded 5%. To diagnose cytomegalovirus status from the catalog of TCR beta chain sequences, a statistical classification framework was built. In a later analysis, V and J genes were assigned by comparing TCR nucleotide sequences against IMGT/GENE-DB human TR gene sequences. The TCRdist pipeline was used in a later analysis to assign CDR3 sequences and most-parsimonious VDJ recombination scenarios. In a later analysis, every TCR beta chain was defined by the combination of its CDR3 amino acid sequence and its V-gene family, and reads without a unique V-gene family were dropped. As a way to deal with suspected cross-contamination and a sequencing artifact, a later analysis dropped 450 to 600 nucleotide sequences that were highly shared and had low generation probability. In a later analysis, a clonal expansion index was calculated for each public chain from normalized within-repertoire ranks of inferred template counts. A later analysis computed generation probabilities with a VDJ recombination model fitted to out-of-frame rearrangements, and checked the results against IGoR. Hypergeometric tests were used in a later analysis to score TCR-TCR, TCR-HLA and TCR-CMV co-occurrence, with a repertoire-size bias correction applied to the TCR pairs. In a later analysis, false discovery rates were estimated by permuting HLA or CMV assignments 20 times. A later analysis grouped co-occurring TCRs with DBSCAN, adding TCRdist sequence similarity when clustering within HLA-allele-positive subsets. Repertoires with fewer than 30,000 or more than 120,000 public chains, plus five repertoires with anomalous nucleotide sharing, were excluded from co-occurrence clustering. Here the immuneACCESS table is served through TCRdb, limited to in-frame sequences with V and J called. Missing clones are a known gap in these copies; in checked studies unresolved V genes cover under half, and the rest lacks a known reason. The D gene and trimming were derived from the DNA, and the V and J assignments and clone size from that table. The sample profile shows almost 95,000 clones; just under 70% of them were found once. The ten top clones hold 2.5% to 3% of the sample.

The receptor's source is a man aged 50 to 60 in good health and CMV-seronegative. Sequenced input: PBMCs.

The nucleotide sequence reads TGTGCCAGCAGCGGACAGGGATATTTCACTGAAGCTTTCTTT. Translated, it gives CASSGQGYFTEAFF. The rearrangement combines TRBV2 with TRBJ1-1, with 8 middle bases fitting TRBD1. The CDR3 contains 14 residues, cysteine and phenylalanine counted. The only DNA kept is the CDR3, 42 bases in frame from the first base. The germline V gene gives CDR1 as SNHLY and CDR2 as FYNNEI. V loses 6 bases at its end and J loses 4 bases; junction bases beyond the gene matches: 7.